Listed below are T cell receptor beta chains from one sample, sequenced in a study of long-term antiretroviral therapy in people with HIV. Sequencing was performed with immunoSEQ multiplex PCR; in TCRdb, only in-frame clones are kept and a portion is missing. The sample lists 26,000 or so clones; 85% to 90% were seen once. The source material was unsorted PBMCs, sampled 0.5 years after starting antiretroviral therapy. Receptors originate from a woman younger than 30 with HIV. Both conserved end residues are part of each CDR3. The D gene is left open where the match is weak. Some rows mark clone size as missing; the rest say once, few, many or name a class of expanded clone.

J gene: TRBJ2-7
V gene: TRBV5-5
clone size: -
D gene: -
CDR3 DNA: TGTGCCAGCAGCTTGGCCGGGACACACTCCTACGAGCAGTACTTC
CDR3 protein: CASSLAGTHSYEQYF

J gene: TRBJ2-1
V gene: TRBV6-5
clone size: -
D gene: TRBD2
CDR3 DNA: TGTGCCAGCAGTTACCTCAGGACTAGCGGGAAAAATGAGCAGTTCTTC
CDR3 protein: CASSYLRTSGKNEQFF

J gene: TRBJ2-4
V gene: TRBV27
clone size: -
D gene: TRBD1
CDR3 DNA: TGTGCCAGCAGCAGGGGGTTAAATAACATTCAGTACTTC
CDR3 protein: CASSRGLNNIQYF

J gene: TRBJ2-7
V gene: TRBV7-3
clone size: -
D gene: TRBD1
CDR3 DNA: TGTGCCAGCAGCGAGACAGGGGGAGCCTACGAGCAGTACTTC
CDR3 protein: CASSETGGAYEQYF

J gene: TRBJ2-2
V gene: TRBV2
clone size: -
D gene: TRBD2
CDR3 DNA: TGTGCCAGCAGTAGAATGAGCGGGACGAACACCGGGGAGCTGTTTTTT
CDR3 protein: CASSRMSGTNTGELFF

J gene: TRBJ2-1
V gene: TRBV11-2
clone size: few
D gene: TRBD2
CDR3 DNA: TGTGCCAGCAGCTCGCTAAGCGGGAGGGTTAATGAGCAGTTCTTC
CDR3 protein: CASSSLSGRVNEQFF

J gene: TRBJ2-7
V gene: TRBV7-2
clone size: -
D gene: -
CDR3 DNA: TGTGCCAGCAGCAAATTAGCGGAGAGATACGAGCAGTACTTC
CDR3 protein: CASSKLAERYEQYF

J gene: TRBJ2-2
V gene: TRBV9
clone size: -
D gene: -
CDR3 DNA: TGTGCCAGCAGCGCCTCCCTGTGGCTGACGAACACCGGGGAGCTGTTTTTT
CDR3 protein: CASSASLWLTNTGELFF

J gene: TRBJ1-1
V gene: TRBV19
clone size: -
D gene: -
CDR3 DNA: TGTGCCAGTACCTATCAGTCTACCGCGAACACTGAAGCTTTCTTT
CDR3 protein: CASTYQSTANTEAFF

J gene: TRBJ1-2
V gene: TRBV27
clone size: few
D gene: -
CDR3 DNA: TGTGCCAGCATCCCAACAGGAGCCTCAGCTAACTATGGCTACACCTTC
CDR3 protein: CASIPTGASANYGYTF

J gene: TRBJ2-7
V gene: TRBV6-1
clone size: -
D gene: -
CDR3 DNA: TGTGCCAGCAGCGCTCCCGGGACACCCACCTACGAGCAGTACTTC
CDR3 protein: CASSAPGTPTYEQYF

J gene: TRBJ1-4
V gene: TRBV7-3
clone size: -
D gene: -
CDR3 DNA: TGTGCCAGCAGCTCCTTAAGTGAGGACGAAAAACTGTTTTTT
CDR3 protein: CASSSLSEDEKLFF

J gene: TRBJ2-1
V gene: TRBV9
clone size: -
D gene: -
CDR3 DNA: TGTGCCAGCAGCGTAATAGCGAGCAATGAGCAGTTCTTC
CDR3 protein: CASSVIASNEQFF

J gene: TRBJ2-7
V gene: TRBV7-3
clone size: -
D gene: -
CDR3 DNA: TGTGCCAGCAGCTTAGGAGGGGGGCAGGGAGGGTCTTCCTACGAGCAGTACTTC
CDR3 protein: CASSLGGGQGGSSYEQYF

J gene: TRBJ2-3
V gene: TRBV5-8
clone size: -
D gene: -
CDR3 DNA: TGTGCCAGCAGCTTGCTGGCGAATACGCAGTATTTT
CDR3 protein: CASSLLANTQYF

J gene: TRBJ2-5
V gene: TRBV15
clone size: -
D gene: -
CDR3 DNA: TGTGCCACCAGCAAGATTGTAGGAGTACGGGAGACCCAGTACTTC
CDR3 protein: CATSKIVGVRETQYF

J gene: TRBJ2-7
V gene: TRBV9
clone size: -
D gene: TRBD2
CDR3 DNA: TGTGCCAGCAGCCCCCCAAGGCTAGCGGGAGGGCTAAACGACTACGAGCAGTACTTC
CDR3 protein: CASSPPRLAGGLNDYEQYF